This T cell receptor (beta chain) derives from a study of cytomegalovirus exposure and HLA in healthy donors. Across the whole study: As an earlier analysis found, 150 million to 200 million T cells yielded fewer than 130 million unique TCR beta sequences. Genetic ancestry analysis placed more than 80% of the 350 to 500 donors that were genotyped in the Caucasian-associated cluster.

Concerning this clone itself: The antigen is unknown.

PCR used 60 Vbeta primers and 13 Jbeta primers. TCRdb's copy holds only in-frame clones and misses some; the assay was immunoSEQ multiplex PCR. Of fewer than 200,000 clones listed, less than 80% are singletons. General observations from the study: Researchers reportedly found TCR beta sequences accurately predicted most subjects' HLA-A and HLA-B alleles. Rates of TCR association differed by HLA locus in a later analysis, with DRB1 highest and HLA-C lowest.

The V and J ends lost 0 bases and 3 bases respectively, with 10 bases between them. There are 14 residues in the CDR3. CDR1 is SGHRS and CDR2 is YFSETQ in the germline V gene. The J gene is TRBJ2-7, the V gene TRBV5-1; D is possibly TRBD2 (6 bases). This TCR derives from a man aged 40-49 years in good health and CMV-seronegative. Sequencing was carried out using PBMCs. DNA of the CDR3: TGCGCCAGCAGCTTGGAATGGGGGGTCTACGAGCAGTACTTC. The encoded protein is CASSLEWGVYEQYF.